This TCR beta chain was sequenced in a study of shared clonotypes between healthy human individuals. The wider study: CD4 naive cells filled three plates per donor, CD4 memory three, CD8 naive two and CD8 memory one.

Using immunoSEQ multiplex PCR, the repertoire was profiled, and TCRdb retains in-frame clones only, with some absent. The sample has approximately 2.5 million clones, around 94% seen once. CD45RA+ naive and CD45RA-negative memory subsets were separated from CD4+ cells. This receptor was taken from a man between 18 and 29 years old in good health. Sequencing input: naive CD4+ T cells sorted from blood. Indicated subset: CD45RA+ positively selected.

This CDR3 reads CASSTTGFSHGGYTF. Written as DNA, the CDR3 is TGTGCCAGTAGTACAACAGGGTTTTCCCATGGAGGCTACACCTTC. The rearrangement uses TRBV19 and TRBJ1-2, with D possibly being TRBD1 (6 bases). The V gene lost 4 bases and the J gene lost 8 bases, with 20 bases spanning the gap. The CDR3 totals 15 residues. Germline lookup yields CDR1 LNHDA and CDR2 SQIVND (reference sequence).